This T cell receptor beta chain was found in a study of blood T cell repertoires in COVID-19. The overall study: Acute and convalescent COVID-19 samples came from the United States, Italy and Spain. From T cells, B-cell-depleted T cells, or PBMCs came the material, which was cDNA or gDNA.

This CDR3 is 15 amino acids long. Trimming cost V 1 base and J 7 bases; bases outside gene matches: 2. Per germline, CDR1 SGHNT and CDR2 YYREEE (reference sequence). Original methodology: Amplification with reference gene primers provided the estimates of nucleated cell counts. Sequenced by immunoSEQ multiplex PCR; TCRdb stores in-frame clones only, minus some. V, J and clone size were drawn from that table, and D and trimming were deduced from the DNA. Of roughly 200,000 clones in the sample, 70% to 90% were seen once. The TCR comes from a man aged 35 to 55 with active or convalescent COVID-19. The V call is TRBV5-4, the J call TRBJ1-4, with 12 bases aligning to TRBD1. Sequences were obtained from peripheral blood. The CDR3 region is CASSLRGQGAEKLFF. The DNA of the CDR3 is TGTGCCAGCAGCTTGAGGGGACAGGGGGCTGAAAAACTGTTTTTT.